This T cell receptor (beta chain) was captured by sequencing in a study of Graves' ophthalmopathy and Graves' hyperthyroidism. Concerning this clonotype: A junction end diverges from the germline sequence, so it may reflect a read error.

The CDR3 is made up of 14 amino acids. Germline assignment: CDR1 SGHRS and CDR2 YFSETQ. The authors amplified TCR beta CDR3 regions, and they did so from RNA transcripts for repertoire sequencing. Second-round multiplex PCR came after a first-round RT-PCR that employed HTBI primers. TCRdb passed the multiplex PCR reads through MiXCR, listing each CDR3 protein once. Found here are hundreds of thousands of distinct CDR3 sequences, about two fifths of them singletons; the top ten hold over 2.5%. Those donors who had ophthalmopathy presented with moderate-to-severe activity, a CAS of ≥3, a NOSPECS of ≥4 and a duration under 3 months. It was from about 10 ml of fresh peripheral blood that the PBMCs came.

This clonotype was sampled from an adult man with Graves' ophthalmopathy. Sequencing input: peripheral blood. This sequence joins TRBV5-1 and TRBJ1-4; D possibly corresponds to TRBD1 (5 bases). The CDR3 coding sequence is TGCGCCGGCAGCTGGACAACAACTAATGAAAAACTGTTTTTT. Translating it yields CAGSWTTTNEKLFF.